This entry lists 3 T cell receptor beta chains sequenced from one sample in a study of T cell responses to AZD1222 COVID-19 vaccine. Only in-frame clones appear in the TCRdb table, and some are missing; sequencing was by immunoSEQ multiplex PCR. The sample lists about 160,000 clones, more than 70% occurring once. The source was peripheral blood, collected on day 0 of AZD1222 vaccination. These receptors were obtained from an adult in good health.

This chain uses TRBV27 with TRBJ1-2; D unresolved. Germline V CDR1 and CDR2: MNHEY, SMNVEV (reference sequence). The length of the CDR3 is 13 residues. With 5 bases removed from V and 7 bases from J, the gap between germline ends came to 14 bases. CDR3 region: CASSNQRSGGYTF. Here the CDR3 DNA reads TGTGCCAGCAGTAACCAGCGTAGCGGTGGCTACACCTTC.

The chain employs TRBV9 and TRBJ1-2; a possible D gene is TRBD1 (5 bases). V was cut by 0 bases and J by 7 bases, with 19 bases left in between. Looked up from germline, CDR1 is SGDLS and CDR2 is YYNGEE. This CDR3 comprises 16 residues. The CDR3 sequence is CASSVGGPSPVSGYTF. The CDR3 DNA is TGTGCCAGCAGCGTAGGGGGCCCCTCCCCAGTCTCTGGCTACACCTTC.

The chain combines TRBV5-6 with TRBJ1-1; D perhaps matches TRBD1 (5 bases). The V end lost 4 bases, the J end lost 1 base, and 11 bases lay between the germline ends. This CDR3 is built from 14 residues. Germline CDR1 reads SGHDT; CDR2 reads YYEEEE. Here the CDR3 reads CASSAGLQNTEAFF. In nucleotides, the CDR3 is TGTGCCAGCAGCGCGGGACTCCAGAACACTGAAGCTTTCTTT.